This paragraph covers one T cell receptor (beta chain) sequence. Antigen: not known. This record comes from a study of lymphopenia after photon versus proton radiotherapy. Regarding the study as a whole: A bigger post-nadir fall in TCR diversity correlated inversely with survival time in deceased patients. Under photons, naive T cells and diversity fell while effector/memory populations rose. Survival link was tested only in deceased patients; proton benefit remains a possibility. After lymphocyte nadir, photon-treated repertoires showed oligoclonal expansion, especially CD8+ Temra.

Sequencing was performed with immunoSEQ multiplex PCR; in TCRdb, only in-frame clones are kept and a portion is missing. The table lists about 65,000 clones, over 80% of them singletons. Germline V lookup: CDR1 KGHSH, CDR2 LQKENI. V dropped 1 base and J dropped 4 bases, with 13 bases sitting between them. The CDR3 is 15 amino acids. The sequence derives from an elderly man with esophageal cancer. This specimen consisted of peripheral blood, obtained from a patient treated with proton-based radiotherapy. The V and J genes are TRBV18 and TRBJ2-5; perhaps TRBD1 as D (6 bases). CDR3 bases: TGTGCCAGCTCACCACGGGACACCGGACCAGAGACCCAGTACTTC. Protein sequence: CASSPRDTGPETQYF.